This record looks at one TCR beta chain sequence and its context. As yet, its antigen is unknown. This sample is part of a study of cytomegalovirus exposure and HLA in healthy donors. Whole-study context: Both the approximately 120 validation repertoires and the approximately 640 first-cohort repertoires used the same platform, as reported by a later analysis.

The germline V gene encodes CDR1 SGHRS and CDR2 YFSETQ. Trimming cost V 5 bases and J 7 bases; bases outside gene matches: 11. The CDR3 extends over 15 amino acids. Study results and caveats: Across donors, most TCRs were seen rarely, yet some public ones were widespread.

Clones were read by immunoSEQ multiplex PCR, and TCRdb kept only the in-frame ones, dropping some. The profile shows a few hundred thousand clones, 80% to 90% of them singletons. The V and J genes are TRBV5-1 and TRBJ1-2, with 10 bases that match TRBD1. The sample comprised PBMCs. The sequence was collected from a woman aged 18-35 years in good health and CMV-seronegative. DNA of the CDR3: TGCGCCAGCAGGAGGCCGGGGACAGGGGATCGTGGCTACACCTTC. It yields the protein CASRRPGTGDRGYTF.